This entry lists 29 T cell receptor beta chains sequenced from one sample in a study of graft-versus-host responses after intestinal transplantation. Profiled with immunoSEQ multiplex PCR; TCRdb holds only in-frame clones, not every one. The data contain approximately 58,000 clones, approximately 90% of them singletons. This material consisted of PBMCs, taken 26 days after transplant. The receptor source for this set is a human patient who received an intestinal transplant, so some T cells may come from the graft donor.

CDR3 residues: CASSLRTGINQPQHF. The DNA of the CDR3 is TGTGCCAGCAGTTTAAGGACAGGGATTAATCAGCCCCAGCATTTT. V is TRBV27 and J is TRBJ1-5; TRBD1 agrees at 8 bases. The length of the CDR3 is 15 residues. J was trimmed by 4 bases and V by 2 bases; bases with no gene match: 4. Germline loops: CDR1 MNHEY, CDR2 SMNVEV (reference sequence).

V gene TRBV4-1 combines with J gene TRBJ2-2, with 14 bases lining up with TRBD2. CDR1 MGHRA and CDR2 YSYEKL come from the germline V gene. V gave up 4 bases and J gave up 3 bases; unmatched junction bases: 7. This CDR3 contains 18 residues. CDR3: CASSPQGLAGAYTGELFF. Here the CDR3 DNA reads TGCGCCAGCAGCCCCCAGGGACTAGCGGGGGCCTACACCGGGGAGCTGTTTTTT.

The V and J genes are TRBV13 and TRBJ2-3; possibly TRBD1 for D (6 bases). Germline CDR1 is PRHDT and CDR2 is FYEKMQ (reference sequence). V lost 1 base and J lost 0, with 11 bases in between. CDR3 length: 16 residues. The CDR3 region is CASSLVRQGSTDTQYF. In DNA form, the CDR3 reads TGTGCCAGCAGCTTAGTACGGCAGGGGAGCACAGATACGCAGTATTTT.

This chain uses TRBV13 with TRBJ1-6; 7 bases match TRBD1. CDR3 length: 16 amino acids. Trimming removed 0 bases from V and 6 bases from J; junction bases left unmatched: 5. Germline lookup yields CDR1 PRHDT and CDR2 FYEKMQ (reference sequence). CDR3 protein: CASSLGTGRGNSPLHF. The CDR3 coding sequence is TGTGCCAGCAGCTTAGGGACAGGGAGAGGTAATTCACCCCTCCACTTT.

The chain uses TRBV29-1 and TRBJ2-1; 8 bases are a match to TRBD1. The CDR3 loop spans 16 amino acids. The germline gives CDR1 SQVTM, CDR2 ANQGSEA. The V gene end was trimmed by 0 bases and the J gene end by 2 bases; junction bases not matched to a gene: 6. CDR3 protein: CSVEDRQGATYNEQFF. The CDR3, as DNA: TGCAGCGTTGAAGATCGGCAGGGGGCTACCTACAATGAGCAGTTCTTC.

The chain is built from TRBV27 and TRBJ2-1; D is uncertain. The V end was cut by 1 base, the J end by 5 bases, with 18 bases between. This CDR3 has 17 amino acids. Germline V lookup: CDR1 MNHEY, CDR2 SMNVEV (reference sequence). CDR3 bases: TGTGCCAGCAGTTTATGGCCCTTAAGAGGCCCCAACAATGAGCAGTTCTTC. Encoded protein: CASSLWPLRGPNNEQFF.

The CDR3 spells CASSYSRGPDTQYF. The CDR3 coding sequence is TGTGCCAGCAGTTACTCTCGTGGGCCGGATACGCAGTATTTT. The gene calls are TRBV6-5 and TRBJ2-3; D call uncertain. V dropped 0 bases and J dropped 6 bases, with 10 bases sitting between them. The germline V gene encodes CDR1 MNHEY and CDR2 SVGAGI. The CDR3 is made up of 14 amino acids.

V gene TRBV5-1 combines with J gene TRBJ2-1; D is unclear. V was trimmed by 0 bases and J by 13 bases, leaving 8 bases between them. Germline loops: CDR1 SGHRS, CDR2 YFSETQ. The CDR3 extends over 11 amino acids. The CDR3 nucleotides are TGCGCCAGCAGCTTGGACCTAGTCCAGTTCTTC. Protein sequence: CASSLDLVQFF. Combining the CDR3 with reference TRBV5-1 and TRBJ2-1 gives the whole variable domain KAGVTQTPRYLIKTRGQQVTLSCSPISGHRSVSWYQQTPGQGLQFLFEYFSETQRNKGNFPGRFSGRQFSNSRSEMNVSTLELGDSALYLCASSLDLVQFFGPGTRLTVL.

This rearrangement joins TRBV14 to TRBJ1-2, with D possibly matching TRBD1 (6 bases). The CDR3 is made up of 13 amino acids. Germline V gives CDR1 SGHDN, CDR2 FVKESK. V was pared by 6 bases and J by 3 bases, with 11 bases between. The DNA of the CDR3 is TGTGCCAGCAGACATTCAGGGGACTATGGCTACACCTTC. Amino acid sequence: CASRHSGDYGYTF.

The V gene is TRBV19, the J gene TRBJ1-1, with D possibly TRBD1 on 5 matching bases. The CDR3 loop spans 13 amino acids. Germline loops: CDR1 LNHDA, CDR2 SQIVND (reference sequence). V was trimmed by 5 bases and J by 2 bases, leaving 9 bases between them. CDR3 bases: TGTGCCAGTAGTGTCGGGGGTAACACTGAAGCTTTCTTT. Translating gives CASSVGGNTEAFF.

The CDR3 is CASSYGEVYEQYV. The CDR3 bases are TGTGCCAGCAGTTACGGGGAGGTCTACGAGCAGTACGTC. The rearrangement uses TRBV6-6 and TRBJ2-7; D perhaps matches TRBD2 (6 bases). CDR1 MNHNY and CDR2 SVGAGI come from the germline V gene (reference sequence). CDR3 length: 13 residues. Trimming took off 2 bases at V and 3 bases at J, with 8 bases between the two ends.

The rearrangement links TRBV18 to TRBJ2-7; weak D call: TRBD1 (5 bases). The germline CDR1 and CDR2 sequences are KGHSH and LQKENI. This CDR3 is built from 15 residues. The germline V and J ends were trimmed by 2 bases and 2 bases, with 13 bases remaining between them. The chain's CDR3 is CASSPEQGRTYEQYF. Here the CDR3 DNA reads TGTGCCAGCTCACCAGAGCAGGGTCGGACCTACGAGCAGTACTTC.

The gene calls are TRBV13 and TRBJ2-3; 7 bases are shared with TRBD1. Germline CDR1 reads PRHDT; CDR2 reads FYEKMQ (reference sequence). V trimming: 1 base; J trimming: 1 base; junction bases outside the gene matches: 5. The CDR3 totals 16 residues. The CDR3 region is CASSLADRVGTDTQYF. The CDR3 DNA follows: TGTGCCAGCAGCTTAGCCGACAGGGTTGGCACAGATACGCAGTATTTT. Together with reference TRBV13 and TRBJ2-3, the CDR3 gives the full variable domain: AAGVIQSPRHLIKEKRETATLKCYPIPRHDTVYWYQQGPGQDPQFLISFYEKMQSDKGSIPDRFSAQQFSDYHSELNMSSLELGDSALYFCASSLADRVGTDTQYFGPGTRLTVL.

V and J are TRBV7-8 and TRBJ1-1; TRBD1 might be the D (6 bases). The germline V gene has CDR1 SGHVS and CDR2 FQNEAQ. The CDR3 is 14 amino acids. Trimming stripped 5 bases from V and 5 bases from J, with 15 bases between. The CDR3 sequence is CASSTRPGETEAFF. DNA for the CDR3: TGTGCCAGCAGCACGCGACCAGGGGAGACTGAAGCTTTCTTT.

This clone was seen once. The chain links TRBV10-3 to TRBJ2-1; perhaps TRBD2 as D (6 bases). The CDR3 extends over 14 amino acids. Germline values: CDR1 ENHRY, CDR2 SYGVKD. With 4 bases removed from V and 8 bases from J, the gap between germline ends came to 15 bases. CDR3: CAISGGLEVYEQFF. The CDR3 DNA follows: TGTGCCATCAGTGGGGGACTGGAGGTATATGAGCAGTTCTTC.

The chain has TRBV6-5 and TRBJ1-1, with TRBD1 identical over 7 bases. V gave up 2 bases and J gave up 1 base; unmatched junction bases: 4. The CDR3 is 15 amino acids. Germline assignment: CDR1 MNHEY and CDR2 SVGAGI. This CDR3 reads CASSYPGQKNTEAFF. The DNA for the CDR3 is TGTGCCAGCAGTTACCCGGGACAGAAGAACACTGAAGCTTTCTTT.

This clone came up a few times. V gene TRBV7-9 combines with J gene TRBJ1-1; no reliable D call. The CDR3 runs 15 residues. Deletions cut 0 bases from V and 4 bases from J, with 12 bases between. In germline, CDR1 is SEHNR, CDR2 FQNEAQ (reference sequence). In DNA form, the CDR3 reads TGTGCCAGCAGCTTAGCGCGGGAGCTCGGCACTGAAGCTTTCTTT. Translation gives CASSLARELGTEAFF.

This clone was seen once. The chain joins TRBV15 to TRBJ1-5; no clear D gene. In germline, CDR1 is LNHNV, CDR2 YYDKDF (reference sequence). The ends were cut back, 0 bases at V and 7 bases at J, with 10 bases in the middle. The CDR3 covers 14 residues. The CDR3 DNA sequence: TGTGCCACCAGCAGAGACGGGTTAGGACAGCCCCAGCATTTT. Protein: CATSRDGLGQPQHF. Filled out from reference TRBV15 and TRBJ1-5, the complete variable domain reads DAMVIQNPRYQVTQFGKPVTLSCSQTLNHNVMYWYQQKSSQAPKLLFHYYDKDFNNEADTPDNFQSRRPNTSFCFLDIRSPGLGDTAMYLCATSRDGLGQPQHFGDGTRLSIL.

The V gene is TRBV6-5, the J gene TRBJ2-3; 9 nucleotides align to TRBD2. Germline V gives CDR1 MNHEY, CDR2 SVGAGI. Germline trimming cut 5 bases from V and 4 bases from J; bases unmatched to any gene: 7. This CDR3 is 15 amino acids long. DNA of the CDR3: TGTGCCAGCAGTATCGGGCGGGAGGGCCCAGATACGCAGTATTTT. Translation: CASSIGREGPDTQYF.

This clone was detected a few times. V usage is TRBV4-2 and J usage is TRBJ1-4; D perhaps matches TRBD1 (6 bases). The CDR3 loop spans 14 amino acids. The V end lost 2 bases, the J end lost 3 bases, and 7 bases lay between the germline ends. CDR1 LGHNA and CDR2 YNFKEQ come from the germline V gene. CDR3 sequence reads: CASSQTGSNEKLFF. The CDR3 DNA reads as TGTGCCAGCAGCCAAACAGGGTCTAATGAAAAACTGTTTTTT.

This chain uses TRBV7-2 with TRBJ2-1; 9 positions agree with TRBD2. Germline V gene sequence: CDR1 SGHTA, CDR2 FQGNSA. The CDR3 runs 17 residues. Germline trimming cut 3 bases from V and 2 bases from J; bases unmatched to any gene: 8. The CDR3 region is CASSFPLAGLTYNEQFF. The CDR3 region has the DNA TGTGCCAGCAGCTTCCCTCTAGCGGGACTGACCTACAATGAGCAGTTCTTC.

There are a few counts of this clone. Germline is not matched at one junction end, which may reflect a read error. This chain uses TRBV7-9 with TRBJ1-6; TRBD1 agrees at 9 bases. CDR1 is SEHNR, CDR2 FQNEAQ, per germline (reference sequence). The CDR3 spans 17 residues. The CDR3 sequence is CASSMGQGGSNNSPLHF. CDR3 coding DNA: TGTGCCAGCAGCATGGGACAGGGAGGCTCCAATAATTCACCCCTCCACTTT.

The CDR3 protein is CASSLLQSTDTQYF. DNA of the CDR3: TGTGCCAGCAGCTTACTACAGTCCACAGATACGCAGTATTTT. This rearrangement joins TRBV7-6 to TRBJ2-3; no reliable D call. Germline CDR1 SGHVS, CDR2 FNYEAQ. V lost 2 bases to trimming and J lost 2 bases, with 8 bases between them. This CDR3 region has 14 residues.

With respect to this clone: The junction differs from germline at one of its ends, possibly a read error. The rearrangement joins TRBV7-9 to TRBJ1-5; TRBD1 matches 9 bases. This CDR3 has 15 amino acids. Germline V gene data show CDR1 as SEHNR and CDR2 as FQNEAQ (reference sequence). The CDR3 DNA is TGTGCCAGCAGCGAGATGGGACAGGGCAACCAGCCCCAGCATTTT. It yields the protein CASSEMGQGNQPQHF.

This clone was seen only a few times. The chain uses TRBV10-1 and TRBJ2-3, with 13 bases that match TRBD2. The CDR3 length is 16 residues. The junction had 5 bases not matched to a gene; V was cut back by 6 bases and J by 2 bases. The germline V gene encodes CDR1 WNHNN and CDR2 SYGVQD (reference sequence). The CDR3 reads CASSGLAGVITDTQYF. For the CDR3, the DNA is TGCGCCAGCAGCGGACTAGCGGGGGTTATCACAGATACGCAGTATTTT.

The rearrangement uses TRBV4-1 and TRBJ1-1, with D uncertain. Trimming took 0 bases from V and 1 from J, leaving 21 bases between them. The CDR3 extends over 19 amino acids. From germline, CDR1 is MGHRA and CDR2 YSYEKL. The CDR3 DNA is TGCGCCAGCAGCCAAGATCCGGTCGGGTTCCTCGATTCGAACACTGAAGCTTTCTTT. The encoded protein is CASSQDPVGFLDSNTEAFF.

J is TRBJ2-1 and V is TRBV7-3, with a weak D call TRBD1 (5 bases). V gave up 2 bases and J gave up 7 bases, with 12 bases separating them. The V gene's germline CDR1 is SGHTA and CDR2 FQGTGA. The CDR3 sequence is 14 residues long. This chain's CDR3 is CASSLGAGWNEQFF. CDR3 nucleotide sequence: TGTGCCAGCAGCTTAGGGGCAGGGTGGAATGAGCAGTTCTTC.

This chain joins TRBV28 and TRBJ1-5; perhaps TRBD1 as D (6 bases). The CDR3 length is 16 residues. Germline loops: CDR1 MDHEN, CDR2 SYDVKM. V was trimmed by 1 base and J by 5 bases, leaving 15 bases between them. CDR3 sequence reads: CASSLSDSGVDQPQHF. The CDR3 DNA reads TGTGCCAGCAGTTTATCCGACTCAGGGGTCGATCAGCCCCAGCATTTT. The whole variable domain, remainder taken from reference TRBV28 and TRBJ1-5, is DVKVTQSSRYLVKRTGEKVFLECVQDMDHENMFWYRQDPGLGLRLIYFSYDVKMKEKGDIPEGYSVSREKKERFSLILESASTNQTSMYLCASSLSDSGVDQPQHFGDGTRLSIL.

The CDR3 region is CASSLTGEQYF. In nucleotides, the CDR3 is TGCGCCAGCAGCTTAACGGGCGAGCAGTACTTC. This sequence joins TRBV5-1 and TRBJ2-7; D is undetermined. Trimming pared 2 bases from V and 6 bases from J, leaving 6 bases between. This CDR3 is built from 11 residues. Germline V gene lookup returns CDR1 SGHRS and CDR2 YFSETQ.